A single sample gave rise to the 3 T cell receptor beta chains below, sequenced in a study of CD8+ T cells in alopecia areata. RNA, once extracted, was reverse transcribed into cDNA for use as the sequencing template. Only in-frame clones appear in the TCRdb table, and some are missing; sequencing was by immunoSEQ multiplex PCR. The data hold about 190,000 clones, with 60% observed a single time. The treatment is: oral pan-JAK inhibitor, 5-10 mg twice daily. This sample comprised CD4+ T cells sorted from blood, obtained at week 4, from a patient treated with tofacitinib. The origin of the receptors is a human donor with alopecia areata.

The chain recombines TRBV5-1 with TRBJ2-1; the D is unclear. The V and J ends lost 0 bases and 8 bases respectively, with 15 bases between them. The CDR3 has 15 amino acids. Germline V gene data show CDR1 as SGHRS and CDR2 as YFSETQ. The CDR3 bases are TGCGCCAGCAGCTTGGACGGAACCCGTGTGGATGAGCAGTTCTTC. Protein: CASSLDGTRVDEQFF.

This clone showed up just a few times. The genes are TRBV5-6 and TRBJ2-5; D not resolved. Deletions cut 0 bases from V and 6 bases from J, with 9 bases between. The germline V gene has CDR1 SGHDT and CDR2 YYEEEE. There are 13 residues in the CDR3. CDR3 in DNA: TGTGCCAGCAGCTTGGGGACGGAACAGACCCAGTACTTC. This sequence encodes CASSLGTEQTQYF.

This clone appeared a few times. V is TRBV15 and J is TRBJ1-1; maybe TRBD1 (5 bases). Germline V gives CDR1 LNHNV, CDR2 YYDKDF (reference sequence). Trimming removed 4 bases at V and 4 bases at J, with 16 bases between. CDR3 size: 15 residues. CDR3 protein: CATSKPDRDLTEAFF. DNA for the CDR3: TGTGCCACCAGCAAGCCCGACCGGGACCTCACTGAAGCTTTCTTT.